Listed below are T cell receptor beta chains from one sample, sequenced in a study of T-cell reconstitution after alpha-beta-depleted transplantation in children. TCRdb fed the PCR reads into MiXCR, producing one record per CDR3 protein. The sample carries under 140,000 distinct CDR3 sequences, about a tenth recorded once. The sequenced sample was PBMCs from the stem cell graft donor, obtained from the stem cell graft. The source is a human donor who donated a stem cell graft to a child with acute lymphoblastic leukemia. Both conserved end residues are part of each CDR3. The order of the fields is CDR3 DNA, CDR3 protein, J gene, V gene, D gene, clone size. The D gene is left open where the match is weak. Some rows mark clone size as missing; the rest say once, few, many or name a class of expanded clone.

CDR3nt: TGTGCCAGCAGCTTAATCGAGGGGAAAGAGACCCAGTACTTC
CDR3aa: CASSLIEGKETQYF
j_gene: TRBJ2-5
v_gene: TRBV7-9
d_gene: .
abundance: many

CDR3nt: TGCGCCAGCAGCCAAGTTGGAGTCTACGAGCAGTACTTC
CDR3aa: CASSQVGVYEQYF
j_gene: TRBJ2-7
v_gene: TRBV4-1
d_gene: .
abundance: many

CDR3nt: TGCAGTGCCCAGGACAGCTCCTCTGGGGCCAACGTCCTGACTTTC
CDR3aa: CSAQDSSSGANVLTF
j_gene: TRBJ2-6
v_gene: TRBV20-1
d_gene: .
abundance: many

CDR3nt: TGTGCCAGCAGCTTCCCCCCCACAGATACGCAGTATTTT
CDR3aa: CASSFPPTDTQYF
j_gene: TRBJ2-3
v_gene: TRBV7-2
d_gene: .
abundance: many

CDR3nt: TGTGCCAGCAGCTCCGGGATGCGAGGAGCTTTCTTT
CDR3aa: CASSSGMRGAFF
j_gene: TRBJ1-1
v_gene: TRBV7-9
d_gene: .
abundance: .

CDR3nt: TGCGCCAGCAGCCCGGAGTGGCAGAACACTGAAGCTTTCTTT
CDR3aa: CASSPEWQNTEAFF
j_gene: TRBJ1-1
v_gene: TRBV5-1
d_gene: .
abundance: many

CDR3nt: TGCGCCAGCAGCCAGGGACAGGGCGGCCAGCCCCAGCATTTT
CDR3aa: CASSQGQGGQPQHF
j_gene: TRBJ1-5
v_gene: TRBV5-1
d_gene: TRBD1
abundance: many

CDR3nt: TGTGCCAGCAGCTTACTGGGACCCTACGAGCAGTACTTC
CDR3aa: CASSLLGPYEQYF
j_gene: TRBJ2-7
v_gene: TRBV7-2
d_gene: .
abundance: many

CDR3nt: TGTGCCAGCAGTGTTGGGGGCGGAGGCAATCAGCCCCAGCATTTT
CDR3aa: CASSVGGGGNQPQHF
j_gene: TRBJ1-5
v_gene: TRBV6-2/TRBV6-3
d_gene: .
abundance: many

CDR3nt: TGTGCCAGCAGGACTCCCCGGCGGGAGTCGAACTACAATGAGCAGTTCTTC
CDR3aa: CASRTPRRESNYNEQFF
j_gene: TRBJ2-1
v_gene: TRBV6-5
d_gene: TRBD2
abundance: many

CDR3nt: TGTGCCAGCAGCTTAGCGTCGGCGTTTAATTCACCCTTCCACTTT
CDR3aa: CASSLASAFNSPFHF
j_gene: TRBJ1-6
v_gene: TRBV7-2
d_gene: .
abundance: many

CDR3nt: TGCGCCAGCAGCTTGGTTTTAGCGGGAGCGACATTCCAAGAGACCCAGTACTTC
CDR3aa: CASSLVLAGATFQETQYF
j_gene: TRBJ2-5
v_gene: TRBV5-1
d_gene: TRBD2
abundance: many

CDR3nt: TGTGCCAGCAGTATCTCCGCCGCCCGGGGGTATGGCTACACCTTC
CDR3aa: CASSISAARGYGYTF
j_gene: TRBJ1-2
v_gene: TRBV12-3/TRBV12-4
d_gene: .
abundance: many

CDR3nt: TGCGCCAGCAGCCAAGATTTCGGGGGGCGCGCCTGGGAGCTGTTTTTT
CDR3aa: CASSQDFGGRAWELFF
j_gene: TRBJ2-2
v_gene: TRBV4-3
d_gene: .
abundance: few

CDR3nt: TGTGCCATCAGTGGGGAGGGAGGGTTCCAAGAGACCCAGTACTTC
CDR3aa: CAISGEGGFQETQYF
j_gene: TRBJ2-5
v_gene: TRBV10-3
d_gene: TRBD2
abundance: many

CDR3nt: TGCGCCAGCAGTGAGCCCGGGAGGGGCACTGAAGCTTTCTTT
CDR3aa: CASSEPGRGTEAFF
j_gene: TRBJ1-1
v_gene: TRBV10-2
d_gene: .
abundance: many

CDR3nt: TGCGCCAGCAGCTTGGGGCAGACATCTAATTCACCCCTCCACTTT
CDR3aa: CASSLGQTSNSPLHF
j_gene: TRBJ1-6
v_gene: TRBV5-1
d_gene: .
abundance: many

CDR3nt: TGCAGCGTTGGGCATCCCAGCGGTGAGCAGTTCTTC
CDR3aa: CSVGHPSGEQFF
j_gene: TRBJ2-1
v_gene: TRBV29-1
d_gene: .
abundance: many

CDR3nt: TGCAGTGCTAGTTACAGGGAAGAGACCCAGTACTTC
CDR3aa: CSASYREETQYF
j_gene: TRBJ2-5
v_gene: TRBV20-1
d_gene: .
abundance: many

CDR3nt: TGCGCCAGCAGCCATGCCACCGGGACAGGGGGCTACGAGCAGTACTTC
CDR3aa: CASSHATGTGGYEQYF
j_gene: TRBJ2-7
v_gene: TRBV4-3
d_gene: TRBD1
abundance: .

CDR3nt: TGTGCCAGCAGCTTACCCAGCGGGGGCCAAGAGACCCAGTACTTC
CDR3aa: CASSLPSGGQETQYF
j_gene: TRBJ2-5
v_gene: TRBV7-9
d_gene: TRBD2
abundance: many

CDR3nt: TGTGCCAGCAGTCATACAGGGGAGGGTGAGACCCAGTACTTC
CDR3aa: CASSHTGEGETQYF
j_gene: TRBJ2-5
v_gene: TRBV12-3/TRBV12-4
d_gene: .
abundance: many

CDR3nt: TGTGCCAGCAGTCAAAGACTAGCGTTCTACGAGCAGTACTTC
CDR3aa: CASSQRLAFYEQYF
j_gene: TRBJ2-7
v_gene: TRBV27
d_gene: TRBD2
abundance: .

CDR3nt: TGCAGGGCCGGGCGCCTAAGAACTAGCGGGCCATCCTACGAGCAGTACTTC
CDR3aa: CRAGRLRTSGPSYEQYF
j_gene: TRBJ2-7
v_gene: TRBV20-1
d_gene: TRBD2
abundance: .

CDR3nt: TGCAGCGGTCCCGTGGGGGGGAGCACAGATACGCAGTATTTT
CDR3aa: CSGPVGGSTDTQYF
j_gene: TRBJ2-3
v_gene: TRBV29-1
d_gene: TRBD2
abundance: many

CDR3nt: TGTGCCAGCAGAAAGGCGACCGGGGAGCTGTTTTTT
CDR3aa: CASRKATGELFF
j_gene: TRBJ2-2
v_gene: TRBV27
d_gene: .
abundance: many

CDR3nt: TGTGCCAGCAGTTTCGGGTGGAACACCGGGGAGCTGTTTTTT
CDR3aa: CASSFGWNTGELFF
j_gene: TRBJ2-2
v_gene: TRBV27
d_gene: .
abundance: few

CDR3nt: TGTGCCAGCAGCCCCTACGGGGTAGCGGGAAACCATTACGAGCAGTACTTC
CDR3aa: CASSPYGVAGNHYEQYF
j_gene: TRBJ2-7
v_gene: TRBV5-5
d_gene: TRBD2
abundance: many